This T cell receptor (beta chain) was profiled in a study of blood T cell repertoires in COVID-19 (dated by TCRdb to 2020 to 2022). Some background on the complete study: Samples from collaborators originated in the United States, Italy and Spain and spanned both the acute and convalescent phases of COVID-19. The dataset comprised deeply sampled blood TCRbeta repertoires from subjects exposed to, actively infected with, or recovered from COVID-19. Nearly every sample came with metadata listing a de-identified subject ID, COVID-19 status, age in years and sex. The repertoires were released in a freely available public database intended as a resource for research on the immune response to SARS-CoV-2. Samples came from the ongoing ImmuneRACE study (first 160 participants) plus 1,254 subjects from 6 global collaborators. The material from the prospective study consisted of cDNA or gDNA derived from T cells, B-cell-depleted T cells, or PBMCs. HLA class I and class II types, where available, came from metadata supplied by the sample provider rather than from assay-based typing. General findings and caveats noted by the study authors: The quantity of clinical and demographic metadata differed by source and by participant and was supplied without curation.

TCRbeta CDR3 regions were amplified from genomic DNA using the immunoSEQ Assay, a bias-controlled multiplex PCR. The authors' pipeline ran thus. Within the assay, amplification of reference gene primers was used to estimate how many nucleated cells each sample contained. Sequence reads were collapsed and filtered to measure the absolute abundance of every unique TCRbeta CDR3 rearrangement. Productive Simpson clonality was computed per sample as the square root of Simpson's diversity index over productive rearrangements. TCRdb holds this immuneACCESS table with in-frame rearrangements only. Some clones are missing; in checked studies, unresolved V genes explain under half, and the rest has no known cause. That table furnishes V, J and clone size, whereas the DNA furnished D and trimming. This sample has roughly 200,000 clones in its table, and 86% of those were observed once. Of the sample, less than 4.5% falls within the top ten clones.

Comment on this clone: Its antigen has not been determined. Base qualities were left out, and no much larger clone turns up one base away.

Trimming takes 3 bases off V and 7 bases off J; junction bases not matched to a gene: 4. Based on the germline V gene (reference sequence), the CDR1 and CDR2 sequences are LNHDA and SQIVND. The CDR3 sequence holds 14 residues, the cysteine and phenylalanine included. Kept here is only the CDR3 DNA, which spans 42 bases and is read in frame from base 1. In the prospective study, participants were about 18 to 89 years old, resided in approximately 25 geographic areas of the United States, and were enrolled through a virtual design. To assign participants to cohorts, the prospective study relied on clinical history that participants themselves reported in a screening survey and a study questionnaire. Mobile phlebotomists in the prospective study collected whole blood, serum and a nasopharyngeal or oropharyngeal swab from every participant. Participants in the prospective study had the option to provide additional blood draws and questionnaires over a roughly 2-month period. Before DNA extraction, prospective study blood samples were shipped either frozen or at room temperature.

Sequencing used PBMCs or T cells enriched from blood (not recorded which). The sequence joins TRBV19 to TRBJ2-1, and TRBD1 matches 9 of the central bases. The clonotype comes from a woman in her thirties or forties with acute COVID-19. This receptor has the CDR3 CASSISGQGNEQFF. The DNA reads TGTGCCAGTAGTATCAGTGGACAGGGGAATGAGCAGTTCTTC.